A selection of T cell receptor beta chains follows, all from one sample in a study of cytomegalovirus exposure and HLA in healthy donors. Assay used: immunoSEQ multiplex PCR; TCRdb lists only in-frame clones, some missing. The sample has 150,000 to 200,000 clones, roughly 80% seen once. Material for sequencing was PBMCs. These receptor sequences come from a man aged 25 to 40 in good health and CMV-seropositive. Each CDR3 is given with its conserved first and last residue. Fields, in order: D gene, V gene, J gene, clone size, CDR3 protein, CDR3 DNA. The D gene is left open where the match is weak. Size is stated for part of the rows, as once, few or many counts, or as a class when the clone is expanded.

>TRBD2|TRBV6-1|TRBJ2-7|NA
CASSEDGTTYEQYF
TGTGCCAGCAGTGAAGATGGGACTACCTACGAGCAGTACTTC
>TRBD2|TRBV25-1|TRBJ2-1|once
CASSDDQRGFYNEQFF
TGTGCCAGCAGTGATGACCAGCGGGGATTTTACAATGAGCAGTTCTTC
>NA|TRBV14|TRBJ2-7|NA
CASSQVVPGGEDYEQYF
TGTGCCAGCAGCCAAGTAGTCCCAGGAGGGGAGGACTACGAGCAGTACTTC
>TRBD2|TRBV7-2|TRBJ2-7|NA
CASSPTGLAGYEQYF
TGTGCCAGCAGCCCGACGGGACTAGCGGGCTACGAGCAGTACTTC
>TRBD1|TRBV4-3|TRBJ1-6|NA
CASRRGTGGYNSPLHF
TGCGCCAGCAGGCGGGGTACAGGGGGCTATAATTCACCCCTCCACTTT
>NA|TRBV5-6|TRBJ2-7|NA
CASHRGAGRNLLSEQYF
TGTGCCAGCCACCGGGGGGCAGGGCGCAACCTCCTAAGCGAGCAGTACTTC
>NA|TRBV11-2|TRBJ2-7|NA
CASSLTGRYEQYF
TGTGCCAGCAGTTTGACAGGGAGGTACGAGCAGTACTTC
>TRBD1|TRBV29-1|TRBJ2-7|once
CSVLSGTGGYEQYF
TGCAGCGTTCTATCCGGGACAGGGGGATACGAGCAGTACTTC
>TRBD1|TRBV6-5|TRBJ2-3|few
CASSLGQPTDTQYF
TGTGCCAGCAGTTTGGGACAGCCCACAGATACGCAGTATTTT
>TRBD2|TRBV6-1|TRBJ2-7|few
CASSELGGGLEQYF
TGTGCCAGCAGTGAACTGGGCGGGGGTCTCGAGCAGTACTTC
>TRBD2|TRBV28|TRBJ2-5|NA
CASSLLPTSEVETQYF
TGTGCCAGCAGTTTACTGCCCACTAGCGAAGTAGAGACCCAGTACTTC
>NA|TRBV7-9|TRBJ1-1|once
CASSSPGTPEAFF
TGTGCCAGCAGCTCCCCCGGGACTCCTGAAGCTTTCTTT
>TRBD1|TRBV27|TRBJ1-5|NA
CASSTTGPAQPQHF
TGTGCCAGCAGCACGACAGGGCCGGCTCAGCCCCAGCATTTT
>NA|TRBV7-6|TRBJ1-2|NA
CASSLGQGQGYTF
TGTGCCAGCAGCTTAGGGCAGGGGCAGGGCTACACCTTC
>NA|TRBV19|TRBJ1-5|NA
CASSPTGYSNQPQHF
TGTGCCAGTAGCCCAACAGGTTATAGCAATCAGCCCCAGCATTTT
>NA|TRBV19|TRBJ1-6|NA
CASSIGQREDSPLHF
TGTGCCAGTAGTATTGGACAGAGAGAAGATTCACCCCTCCACTTT
>TRBD2|TRBV9|TRBJ2-1|NA
CASSPRALAGNEQFF
TGTGCCAGCAGCCCCCGGGCGCTAGCGGGCAATGAGCAGTTCTTC
>NA|TRBV1|TRBJ2-1|once
CTSSQDSGHRRNEQFF
TGCACCAGCAGCCAAGACTCGGGACATCGGAGGAATGAGCAGTTCTTC
>TRBD1|TRBV30|TRBJ1-3|NA
CAWSAGTGHSGNTIYF
TGTGCCTGGAGTGCGGGGACAGGGCACTCTGGAAACACCATATATTTT
>NA|TRBV30|TRBJ1-4|NA
CAWSVWDSNEKLFF
TGTGCCTGGAGTGTATGGGACTCTAATGAAAAACTGTTTTTT
>TRBD1|TRBV10-2|TRBJ1-1|NA
CASSPDRLRGRDTEAFF
TGCGCCAGCAGTCCTGATAGACTGAGGGGGCGCGACACTGAAGCTTTCTTT
>TRBD2|TRBV25-1|TRBJ2-7|NA
CASSEAGGGFEQYF
TGTGCCAGCAGTGAGGCGGGGGGCGGGTTCGAGCAGTACTTC
>TRBD1|TRBV6-1|TRBJ2-5|NA
CASSDRGQETQYF
TGTGCCAGCAGCGACAGGGGCCAAGAGACCCAGTACTTC
>TRBD1|TRBV27|TRBJ2-1|few
CASSIRDRYINEQFF
TGTGCCAGCAGTATCCGGGACAGGTATATCAATGAGCAGTTCTTC
>TRBD1|TRBV2|TRBJ1-2|NA
CASSEAERRTGENYGYTF
TGTGCCAGCAGTGAAGCAGAGAGGCGGACAGGGGAAAACTATGGCTACACCTTC
>NA|TRBV27|TRBJ2-7|NA
CASSSRGHKHYEQYF
TGTGCCAGCAGTTCCCGGGGACACAAACACTACGAGCAGTACTTC
>NA|TRBV7-9|TRBJ2-2|NA
CASSLPPGNTGELFF
TGTGCCAGCAGCCTCCCCCCAGGGAACACCGGGGAGCTGTTTTTT
>NA|TRBV18|TRBJ2-5|NA
CASSPPTSQETQYF
TGTGCCAGCTCACCACCGACAAGTCAAGAGACCCAGTACTTC
>TRBD2|TRBV27|TRBJ2-2|NA
CASSPGLAGAIGELFF
TGTGCCAGCAGTCCGGGACTAGCGGGAGCGATCGGGGAGCTGTTTTTT
>TRBD2|TRBV5-1|TRBJ2-5|NA
CASSLDAGGVETQYF
TGCGCCAGCAGCTTGGATGCGGGAGGGGTAGAGACCCAGTACTTC
>NA|TRBV9|TRBJ1-2|NA
CASSVGGGTMGYTF
TGTGCCAGCAGCGTAGGGGGGGGGACTATGGGCTACACCTTC
>TRBD2|TRBV28|TRBJ2-1|once
CASAGVSGRPNEQFF
TGTGCCAGCGCGGGGGTGAGCGGGAGGCCCAATGAGCAGTTCTTC
>TRBD1|TRBV5-6|TRBJ1-2|NA
CASSRDREFYGYTF
TGTGCCAGCAGCAGGGACAGGGAGTTCTATGGCTACACCTTC
>TRBD2|TRBV2|TRBJ2-5|NA
CASSKEAGGVYF
TGTGCCAGCAGCAAAGAAGCGGGGGGGGTTTACTTC
>TRBD1|TRBV9|TRBJ1-2|NA
CASSGQGALNYGYTF
TGTGCCAGCAGCGGACAGGGGGCGCTTAACTATGGCTACACCTTC
>TRBD2|TRBV10-2|TRBJ2-1|NA
CASSELAPEVVLYNEQFF
TGCGCCAGCAGTGAACTAGCGCCGGAGGTGGTCCTCTACAATGAGCAGTTCTTC
>TRBD1|TRBV7-7|TRBJ2-2|NA
CASSARQGSGELFF
TGTGCCAGCAGCGCCCGACAGGGGTCCGGGGAGCTGTTTTTT
>TRBD2|TRBV29-1|TRBJ2-4|NA
CSVEKASGRAGLAKNIQYF
TGCAGCGTTGAAAAGGCTAGCGGGAGGGCCGGACTAGCCAAAAACATTCAGTACTTC
>NA|TRBV2|TRBJ2-5|NA
CASSENGRGGETQYF
TGTGCCAGCAGTGAAAATGGCAGGGGTGGGGAGACCCAGTACTTC
>TRBD2|TRBV4-2|TRBJ2-5|NA
CASSQERPTSGGAVETQYF
TGTGCCAGCAGCCAAGAAAGGCCGACTAGCGGGGGGGCCGTGGAGACCCAGTACTTC